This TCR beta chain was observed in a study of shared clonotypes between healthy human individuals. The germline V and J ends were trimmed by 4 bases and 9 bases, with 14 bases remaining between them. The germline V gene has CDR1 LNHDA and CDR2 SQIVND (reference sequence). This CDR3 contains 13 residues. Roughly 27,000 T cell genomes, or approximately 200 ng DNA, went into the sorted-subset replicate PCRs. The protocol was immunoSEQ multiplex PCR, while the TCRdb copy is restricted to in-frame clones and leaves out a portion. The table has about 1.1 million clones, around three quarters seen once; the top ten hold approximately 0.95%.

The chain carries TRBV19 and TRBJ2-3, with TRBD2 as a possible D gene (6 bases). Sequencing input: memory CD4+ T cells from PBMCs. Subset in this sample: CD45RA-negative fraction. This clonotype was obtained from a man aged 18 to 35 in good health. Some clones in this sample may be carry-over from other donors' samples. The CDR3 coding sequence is TGTGCCAGTAGTACGGCGGGGCGTTGGACGCAGTATTTT. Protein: CASSTAGRWTQYF.